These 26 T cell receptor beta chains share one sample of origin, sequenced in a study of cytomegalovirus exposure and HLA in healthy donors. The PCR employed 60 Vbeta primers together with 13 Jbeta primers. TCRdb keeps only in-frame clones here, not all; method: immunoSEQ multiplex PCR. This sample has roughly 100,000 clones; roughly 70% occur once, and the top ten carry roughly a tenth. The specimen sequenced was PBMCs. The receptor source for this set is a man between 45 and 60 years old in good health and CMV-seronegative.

Here the CDR3 reads CASSLERKRDRDEQFF. The CDR3 nucleotides read TGTGCCAGCAGCTTAGAGAGGAAGCGGGATAGGGATGAGCAGTTCTTC. The J gene is TRBJ2-1, the V gene TRBV7-2, with 7 bases matching TRBD2. Germline CDR1 SGHTA, CDR2 FQGNSA. There are 16 residues in the CDR3. With 1 base clipped from V and 8 bases from J, the junction kept 11 bases outside the gene matches.

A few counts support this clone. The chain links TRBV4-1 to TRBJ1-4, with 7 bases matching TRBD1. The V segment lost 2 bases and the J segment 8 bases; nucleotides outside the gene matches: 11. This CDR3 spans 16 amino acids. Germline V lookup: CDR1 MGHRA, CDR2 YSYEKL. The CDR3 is CASSQKPQGVGEKLFF. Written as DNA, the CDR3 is TGCGCCAGCAGCCAAAAACCTCAGGGGGTTGGGGAAAAACTGTTTTTT.

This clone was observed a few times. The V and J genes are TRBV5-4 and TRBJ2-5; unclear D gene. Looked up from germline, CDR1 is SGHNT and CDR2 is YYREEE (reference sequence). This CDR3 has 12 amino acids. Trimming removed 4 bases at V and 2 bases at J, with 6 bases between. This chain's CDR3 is CASSRRQETQYF. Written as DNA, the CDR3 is TGTGCCAGCAGCCGGAGACAAGAGACCCAGTACTTC.

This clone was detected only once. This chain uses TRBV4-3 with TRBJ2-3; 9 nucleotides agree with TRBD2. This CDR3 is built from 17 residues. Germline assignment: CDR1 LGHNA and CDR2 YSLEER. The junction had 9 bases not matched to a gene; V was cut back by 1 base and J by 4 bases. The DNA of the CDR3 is TGCGCCAGCAGCCAAGGGGCGGGAGGGCCGAGATCAGATACGCAGTATTTT. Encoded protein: CASSQGAGGPRSDTQYF.

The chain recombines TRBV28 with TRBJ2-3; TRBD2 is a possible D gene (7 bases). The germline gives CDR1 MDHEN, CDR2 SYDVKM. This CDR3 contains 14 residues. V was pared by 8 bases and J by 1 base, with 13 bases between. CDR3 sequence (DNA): TGTGCCAGCGGGCGGGGGCCACGCACAGATACGCAGTATTTT. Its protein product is CASGRGPRTDTQYF.

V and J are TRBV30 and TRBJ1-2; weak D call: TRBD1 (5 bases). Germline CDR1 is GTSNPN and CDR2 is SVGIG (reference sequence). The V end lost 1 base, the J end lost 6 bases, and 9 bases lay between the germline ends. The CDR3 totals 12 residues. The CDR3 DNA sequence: TGTGCCTGGAGTGAGACAGAGGATGGCTACACCTTC. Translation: CAWSETEDGYTF.

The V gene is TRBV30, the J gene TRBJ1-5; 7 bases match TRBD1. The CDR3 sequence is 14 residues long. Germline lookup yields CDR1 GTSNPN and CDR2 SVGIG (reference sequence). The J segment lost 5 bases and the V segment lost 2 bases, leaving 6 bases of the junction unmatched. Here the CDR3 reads CAWSRDSPDQPQHF. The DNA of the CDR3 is TGTGCCTGGAGTCGGGACAGCCCGGATCAGCCCCAGCATTTT.

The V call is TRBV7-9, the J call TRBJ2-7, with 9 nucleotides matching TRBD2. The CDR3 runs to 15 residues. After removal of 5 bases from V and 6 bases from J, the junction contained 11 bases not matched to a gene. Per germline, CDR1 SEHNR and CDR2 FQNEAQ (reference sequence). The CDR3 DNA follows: TGTGCCAGCAGCCCATTAGCGGGAGCATCTAGCGAGCAGTACTTC. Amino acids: CASSPLAGASSEQYF.

The DNA of the CDR3 is TGTGCCTGGACCTGGGACAGAACCTATGGCTACACCTTC. This encodes CAWTWDRTYGYTF. The chain combines TRBV30 with TRBJ1-2; 7 bases agree with TRBD1. The CDR3 totals 13 residues. The V gene's germline CDR1 is GTSNPN and CDR2 SVGIG (reference sequence). The V segment lost 4 bases and the J segment 4 bases; nucleotides outside the gene matches: 6. The entire variable domain, with the rest obtained from reference TRBV30 and TRBJ1-2, is as follows: SQTIHQWPATLVQPVGSPLSLECTVEGTSNPNLYWYRQAAGRGLQLLFYSVGIGQISSEVPQNLSASRPQDRQFILSSKKLLLSDSGFYLCAWTWDRTYGYTFGSGTRLTVV.

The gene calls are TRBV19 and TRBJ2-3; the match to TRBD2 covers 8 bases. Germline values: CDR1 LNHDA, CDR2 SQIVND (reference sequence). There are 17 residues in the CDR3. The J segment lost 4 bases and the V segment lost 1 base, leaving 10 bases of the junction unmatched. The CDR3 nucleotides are TGTGCCAGTAGTATAGGGACCGGGGGGGCAGGTGCAGATACGCAGTATTTT. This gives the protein CASSIGTGGAGADTQYF.

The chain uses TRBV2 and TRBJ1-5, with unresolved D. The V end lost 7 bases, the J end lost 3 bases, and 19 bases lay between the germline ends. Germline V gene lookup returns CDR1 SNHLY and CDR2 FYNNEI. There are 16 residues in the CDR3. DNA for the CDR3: TGTGCCAGCACACTATCGGGAGCAGTCTACAATCAGCCCCAGCATTTT. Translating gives CASTLSGAVYNQPQHF.

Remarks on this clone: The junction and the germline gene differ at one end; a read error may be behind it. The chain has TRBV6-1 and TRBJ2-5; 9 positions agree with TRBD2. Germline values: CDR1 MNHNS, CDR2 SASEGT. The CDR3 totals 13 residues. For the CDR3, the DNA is TGCCGAGGCGGGGGGGACTCCCAAGAGACCCAGTACTTC. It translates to CRGGGDSQETQYF.

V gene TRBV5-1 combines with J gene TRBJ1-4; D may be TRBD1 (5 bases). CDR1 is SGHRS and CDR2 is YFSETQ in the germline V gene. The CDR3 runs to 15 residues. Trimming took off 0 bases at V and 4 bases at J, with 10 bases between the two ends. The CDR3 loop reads CASSLGAQGNEKLFF. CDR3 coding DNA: TGCGCCAGCAGCTTGGGGGCGCAGGGTAATGAAAAACTGTTTTTT. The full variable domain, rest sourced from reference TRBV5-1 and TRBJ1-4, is KAGVTQTPRYLIKTRGQQVTLSCSPISGHRSVSWYQQTPGQGLQFLFEYFSETQRNKGNFPGRFSGRQFSNSRSEMNVSTLELGDSALYLCASSLGAQGNEKLFFGSGTQLSVL.

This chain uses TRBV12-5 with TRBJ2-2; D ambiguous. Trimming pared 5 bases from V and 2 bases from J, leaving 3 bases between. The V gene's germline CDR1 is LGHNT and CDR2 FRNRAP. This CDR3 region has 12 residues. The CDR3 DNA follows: TGTGCTAGTGGTCAAAACACCGGGGAGCTGTTTTTT. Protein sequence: CASGQNTGELFF.

CDR3 nucleotides: TGTGCCACGGTACCGGGACAGACCACAGATACGCAGTATTTT. It yields the protein CATVPGQTTDTQYF. The chain has TRBV7-2 and TRBJ2-3, with 7 positions matching TRBD1. V lost 10 bases to trimming and J lost 2 bases; unmatched junction nucleotides: 9. The CDR3 runs to 14 residues. The germline gives CDR1 SGHTA, CDR2 FQGNSA.

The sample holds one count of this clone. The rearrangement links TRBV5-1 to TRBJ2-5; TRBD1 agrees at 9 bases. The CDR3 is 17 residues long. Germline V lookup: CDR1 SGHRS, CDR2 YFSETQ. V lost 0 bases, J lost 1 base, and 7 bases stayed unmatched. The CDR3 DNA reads TGCGCCAGCAGCTTGGGAGACAGGGGGGGATTCCAAGAGACCCAGTACTTC. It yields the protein CASSLGDRGGFQETQYF.

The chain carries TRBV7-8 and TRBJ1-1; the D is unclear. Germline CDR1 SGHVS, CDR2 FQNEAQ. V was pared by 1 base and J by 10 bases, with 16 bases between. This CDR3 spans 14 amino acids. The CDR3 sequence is CASSLGVNSLVAFF. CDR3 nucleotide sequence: TGTGCCAGCAGCTTAGGGGTTAACAGCCTCGTAGCTTTCTTT. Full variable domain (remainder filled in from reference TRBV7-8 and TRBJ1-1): GAGVSQSPRYKVAKRGQDVALRCDPISGHVSLFWYQQALGQGPEFLTYFQNEAQLDKSGLPSDRFFAERPEGSVSTLKIQRTQQEDSAVYLCASSLGVNSLVAFFGQGTRLTVV.

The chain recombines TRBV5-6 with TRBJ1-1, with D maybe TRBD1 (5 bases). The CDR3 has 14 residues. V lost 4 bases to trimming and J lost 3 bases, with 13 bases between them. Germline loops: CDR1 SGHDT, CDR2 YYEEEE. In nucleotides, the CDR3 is TGTGCCAGCAGCCATAGGGGAGGTTACACTGAAGCTTTCTTT. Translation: CASSHRGGYTEAFF.

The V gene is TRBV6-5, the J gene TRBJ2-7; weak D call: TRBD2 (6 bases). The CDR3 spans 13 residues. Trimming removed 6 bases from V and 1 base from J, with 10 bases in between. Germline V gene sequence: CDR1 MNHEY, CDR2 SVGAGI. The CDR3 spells CASRGTASYEQYF. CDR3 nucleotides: TGTGCCAGCAGGGGGACTGCTTCCTACGAGCAGTACTTC.

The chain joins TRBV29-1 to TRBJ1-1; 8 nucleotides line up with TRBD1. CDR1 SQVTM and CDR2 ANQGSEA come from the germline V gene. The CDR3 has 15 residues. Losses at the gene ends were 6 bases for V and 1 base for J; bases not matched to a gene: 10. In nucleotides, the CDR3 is TGCAGCGTCGATAGAATTACAGGGGGGAACACTGAAGCTTTCTTT. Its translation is CSVDRITGGNTEAFF. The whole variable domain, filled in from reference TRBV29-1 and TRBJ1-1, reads SAVISQKPSRDICQRGTSLTIQCQVDSQVTMMFWYRQQPGQSLTLIATANQGSEATYESGFVIDKFPISRPNLTFSTLTVSNMSPEDSSIYLCSVDRITGGNTEAFFGQGTRLTVV.

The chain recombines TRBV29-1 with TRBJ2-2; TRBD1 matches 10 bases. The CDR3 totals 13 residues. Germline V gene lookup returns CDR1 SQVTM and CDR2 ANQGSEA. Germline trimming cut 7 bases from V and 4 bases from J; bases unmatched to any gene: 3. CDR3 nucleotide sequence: TGCAGCGCTAGGACAGGGGGCACCGGGGAGCTGTTTTTT. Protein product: CSARTGGTGELFF.

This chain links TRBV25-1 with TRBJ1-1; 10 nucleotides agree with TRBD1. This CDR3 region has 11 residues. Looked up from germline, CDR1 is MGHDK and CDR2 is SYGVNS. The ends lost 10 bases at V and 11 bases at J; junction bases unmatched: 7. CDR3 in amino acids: CATTTGGLAFF. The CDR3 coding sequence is TGTGCCACCACGACAGGGGGCCTGGCTTTCTTT.

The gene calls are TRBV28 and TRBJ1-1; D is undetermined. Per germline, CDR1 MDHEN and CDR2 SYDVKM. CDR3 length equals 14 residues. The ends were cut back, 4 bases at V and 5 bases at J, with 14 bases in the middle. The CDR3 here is CASSSRPARTEAFF. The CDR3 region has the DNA TGTGCCAGCAGTTCCCGGCCCGCCAGGACTGAAGCTTTCTTT.

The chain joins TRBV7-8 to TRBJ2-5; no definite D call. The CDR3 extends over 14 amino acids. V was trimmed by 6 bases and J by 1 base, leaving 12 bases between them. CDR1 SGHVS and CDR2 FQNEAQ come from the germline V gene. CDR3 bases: TGTGCCAGCAGGCAGACGGAGACCCAAGAGACCCAGTACTTC. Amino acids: CASRQTETQETQYF.

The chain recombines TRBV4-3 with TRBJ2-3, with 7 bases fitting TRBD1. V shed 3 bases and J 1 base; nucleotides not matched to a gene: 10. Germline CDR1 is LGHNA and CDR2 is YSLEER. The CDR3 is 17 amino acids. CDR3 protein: CASSQEFRDSRTDTQYF. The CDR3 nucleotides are TGCGCCAGCAGCCAGGAGTTCCGGGACAGCCGCACAGATACGCAGTATTTT.

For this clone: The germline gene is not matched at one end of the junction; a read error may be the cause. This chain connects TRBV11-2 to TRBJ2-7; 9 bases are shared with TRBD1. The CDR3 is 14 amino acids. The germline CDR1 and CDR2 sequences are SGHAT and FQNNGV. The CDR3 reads CASSLARTGDIQTF. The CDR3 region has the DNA TGTGCCAGCAGCTTAGCGAGGACAGGGGACATACAGACATTC.